This T cell receptor (beta chain) was sequenced in a study of CD8+CD57+ T cells in acquired aplastic anemia. Study background: Sorted CD4+ and CD8+ cells yielded about 3.1 ug of DNA on average.

The TCR beta profiling, which covered VDJ combination and CDR3 sequence, was carried out using genomic DNA as the template. TCRdb re-analysed the reads in MiXCR, keeping a single row per CDR3 protein. The sample contains about 180,000 distinct CDR3 sequences, about half of which appear only once. Sequencing involved patients with CD8+CD57+ cell expansion previously shown by flow cytometry. Patients were therapy-naive when their blood was sampled. Regarding the study as a whole: Sharing between patients and controls was observed for twenty-nine CD8+ CDR3 sequences. Significance was not reached for CD8+ Simpson's diversity between patients and controls.

Trimming left V 3 bases short and J 3 bases short, with 14 bases between. The CDR3 covers 15 residues. This clonotype was found a few times. Its antigen is still unknown. A much bigger clone sits one base away, suggesting this may be a read error. The CDR3 does not close with the conserved phenylalanine or tryptophan, likely indicating a read error. The chain couples TRBV12-3 or TRBV12-4 to TRBJ1-1, with a weak D call TRBD1 (6 bases). This TCR was sampled from a human donor with aplastic anemia. What was sequenced was sorted CD4+, CD8+, or CD8+CD57+ T cells (not recorded which) from PBMCs. This CDR3 reads CASSLGAGRDTEAFL. As DNA, the CDR3 is TGTGCCAGCAGTTTGGGGGCAGGGCGGGACACTGAAGCTTTCCTT.